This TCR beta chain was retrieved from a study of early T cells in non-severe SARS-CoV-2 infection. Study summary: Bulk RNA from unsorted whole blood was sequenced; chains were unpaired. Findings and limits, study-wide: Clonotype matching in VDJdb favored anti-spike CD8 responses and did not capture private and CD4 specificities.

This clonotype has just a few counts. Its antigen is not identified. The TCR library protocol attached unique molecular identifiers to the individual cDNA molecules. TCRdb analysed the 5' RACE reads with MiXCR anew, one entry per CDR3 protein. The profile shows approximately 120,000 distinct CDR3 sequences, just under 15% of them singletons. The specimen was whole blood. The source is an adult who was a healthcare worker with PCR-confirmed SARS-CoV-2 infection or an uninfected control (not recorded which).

CDR3 DNA sequence: TGTGCCAGCAGCCCTACCCGGACTAGGGTAGAGACCCAGTACTTC. It translates to CASSPTRTRVETQYF. This sequence joins TRBV5-4 and TRBJ2-5; 7 nucleotides agree with TRBD2. CDR1 and CDR2 from the germline V gene are SGHNT and YYREEE (reference sequence). The CDR3 runs to 15 residues. The junction had 10 bases not matched to a gene; V was cut back by 4 bases and J by 4 bases.